Each of the 5 T cell receptor beta chains below was sequenced from the same sample in a study of T cells after somatic rescue of genetic block. Measured with immunoSEQ multiplex PCR; TCRdb has only the in-frame clones, and not every one. The table lists some 10,000 clones, over 65% of them singletons. The sequenced material came from peripheral blood mononuclear cells (PBMCs). The receptor set was obtained from a boy between 10 and 17 years old.

This chain links TRBV4-1 with TRBJ2-2, with D uncertain. CDR1 is MGHRA, CDR2 YSYEKL, per germline. The CDR3 spans 13 residues. The V and J ends lost 0 bases and 9 bases respectively, with 8 bases between them. The CDR3 reads CASSQEKVRELFF. The CDR3 nucleotides read TGCGCCAGCAGCCAAGAAAAGGTTCGGGAGCTGTTTTTT.

This clone was counted a few times. This chain links TRBV10-1 with TRBJ2-1; no firm D call. Germline CDR1 reads WNHNN; CDR2 reads SYGVQD (reference sequence). The CDR3 runs to 12 residues. The V and J ends lost 2 bases and 5 bases respectively, with 4 bases between them. CDR3 sequence reads: CASSENHNEQFF. CDR3 coding DNA: TGCGCCAGCAGTGAGAACCACAATGAGCAGTTCTTC.

The chain combines TRBV10-3 with TRBJ1-6; 7 bases align to TRBD1. Germline CDR1 is ENHRY and CDR2 is SYGVKD. With V trimmed by 10 bases and J by 2 bases, 11 bases remained unmatched. The CDR3 totals 16 residues. As DNA, the CDR3 is TGTGCCACCCGAACCCGACAGGGTACCTATAATTCACCCCTCCACTTT. Translation gives CATRTRQGTYNSPLHF.

The chain couples TRBV30 to TRBJ2-7; D is perhaps TRBD1 (7 bases). The CDR3 consists of 14 residues. V lost 3 bases, J lost 3 bases, and 15 bases lay in between. The germline CDR1 and CDR2 sequences are GTSNPN and SVGIG (reference sequence). The CDR3, as DNA: TGTGCCTGGAGGGAGGGGGCTCCCCTCTACGAGCAGTACTTC. Translated, it gives CAWREGAPLYEQYF.

The chain couples TRBV5-1 to TRBJ2-7; D is possibly TRBD1 or TRBD2 (5 bases each). V lost 4 bases and J lost 1, with 12 bases in between. Germline lookup yields CDR1 SGHRS and CDR2 YFSETQ. The CDR3 loop spans 14 amino acids. The CDR3 bases are TGCGCCAGCAGCGCTGGGGACGTATCCTACGAGCAGTACTTC. It encodes CASSAGDVSYEQYF.